This note documents a single TCR beta chain sequence. Germline CDR1 and CDR2: SGDLS and YYNGEE. Between the trimmed V and J ends, which lost 3 bases and 3 bases, there was a span of 12 bases. The CDR3 runs 15 residues. The sample comes from a study of T cell changes during pregnancy in multiple sclerosis. Method: immunoSEQ multiplex PCR; TCRdb's copy keeps in-frame clones and lacks some. Seen here are some 31,000 clones, approximately 92% observed once, and the top ten hold 4.5% to 7%. Specimen: CD8+ T cells from peripheral blood mononuclear cells, collected before pregnancy. This chain connects TRBV9 to TRBJ1-4, with a possible D match to TRBD1 (5 bases). This TCR was recovered from a female donor with multiple sclerosis, enrolled in a pregnancy study. The CDR3 here is CASSGQGQSNEKLFF. The CDR3 bases are TGTGCCAGCAGCGGTCAGGGTCAGTCTAATGAAAAACTGTTTTTT.